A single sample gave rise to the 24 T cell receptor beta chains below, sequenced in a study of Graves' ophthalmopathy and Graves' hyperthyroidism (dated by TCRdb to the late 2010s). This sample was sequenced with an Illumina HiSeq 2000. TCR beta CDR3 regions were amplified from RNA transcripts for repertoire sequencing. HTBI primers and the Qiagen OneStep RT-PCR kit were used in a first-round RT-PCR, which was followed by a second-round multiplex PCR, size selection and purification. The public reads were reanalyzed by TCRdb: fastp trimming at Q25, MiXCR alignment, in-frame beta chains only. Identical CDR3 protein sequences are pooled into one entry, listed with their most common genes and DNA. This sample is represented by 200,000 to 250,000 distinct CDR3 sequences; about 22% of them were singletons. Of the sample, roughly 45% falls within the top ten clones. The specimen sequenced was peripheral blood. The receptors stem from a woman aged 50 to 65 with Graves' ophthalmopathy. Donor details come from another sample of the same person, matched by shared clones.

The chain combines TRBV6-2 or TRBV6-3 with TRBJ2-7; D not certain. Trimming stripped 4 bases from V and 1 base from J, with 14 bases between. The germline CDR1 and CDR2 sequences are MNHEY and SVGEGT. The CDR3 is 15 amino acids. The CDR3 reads CASSSSLIRSYEQYF. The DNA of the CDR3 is TGTGCCAGCAGTTCCTCTCTAATTCGATCCTACGAGCAGTACTTC.

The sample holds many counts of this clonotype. The CDR3 DNA reads as TGTGCCAGCAGTTCCGGGTCCTATGGGGGCTACACCTTC. Its protein product is CASSSGSYGGYTF. V usage is TRBV27 and J usage is TRBJ1-2, with D uncertain. The V end lost 4 bases, the J end lost 8 bases, and 14 bases lay between the germline ends. CDR1 is MNHEY, CDR2 SMNVEV, per germline (reference sequence). The CDR3 has 13 residues.

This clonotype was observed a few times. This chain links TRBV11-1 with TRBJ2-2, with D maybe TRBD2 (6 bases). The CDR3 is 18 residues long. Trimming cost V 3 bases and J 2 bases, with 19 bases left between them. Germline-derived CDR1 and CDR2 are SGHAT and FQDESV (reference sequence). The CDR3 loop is CASSFGGILGPNTGELFF. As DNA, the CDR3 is TGTGCCAGCAGCTTTGGAGGGATCTTGGGTCCAAACACCGGGGAGCTGTTTTTT. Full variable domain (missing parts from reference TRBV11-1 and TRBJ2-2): EAEVAQSPRYKITEKSQAVAFWCDPISGHATLYWYRQILGQGPELLVQFQDESVVDDSQLPKDRFSAERLKGVDSTLKIQPAELGDSAMYLCASSFGGILGPNTGELFFGEGSRLTVL.

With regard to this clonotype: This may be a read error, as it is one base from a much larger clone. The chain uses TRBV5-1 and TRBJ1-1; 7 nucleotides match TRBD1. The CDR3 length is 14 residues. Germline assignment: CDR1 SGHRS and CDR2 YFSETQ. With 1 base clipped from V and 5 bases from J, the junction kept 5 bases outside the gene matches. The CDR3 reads CASSLSQGETEAFF. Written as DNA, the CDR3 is TGCGCCAGCAGCTTGTCTCAGGGGGAGACTGAAGCTTTCTTT.

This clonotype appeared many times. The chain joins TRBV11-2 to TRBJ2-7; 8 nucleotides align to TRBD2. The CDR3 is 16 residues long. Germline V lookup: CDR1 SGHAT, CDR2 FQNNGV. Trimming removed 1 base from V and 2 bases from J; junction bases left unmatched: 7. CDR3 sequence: CASSLGLAGGAYEQYF. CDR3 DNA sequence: TGTGCCAGCAGCTTAGGTCTCGCGGGAGGTGCCTACGAGCAGTACTTC.

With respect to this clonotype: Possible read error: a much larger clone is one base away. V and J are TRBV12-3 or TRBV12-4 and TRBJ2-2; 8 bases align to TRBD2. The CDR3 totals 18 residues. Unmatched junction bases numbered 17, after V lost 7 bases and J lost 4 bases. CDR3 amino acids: CASTQAGVGGRITGELFF. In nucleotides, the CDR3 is TGTGCCAGCACTCAAGCGGGGGTGGGGGGCCGAATCACCGGGGAGCTGTTTTTT.

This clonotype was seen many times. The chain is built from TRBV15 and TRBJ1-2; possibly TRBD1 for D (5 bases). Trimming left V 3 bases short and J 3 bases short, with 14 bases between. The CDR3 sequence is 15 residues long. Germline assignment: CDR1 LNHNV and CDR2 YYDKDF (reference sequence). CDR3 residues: CATSSGDGNHYGYTF. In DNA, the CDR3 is TGTGCCACCAGCAGTGGGGACGGGAACCACTATGGCTACACCTTC.

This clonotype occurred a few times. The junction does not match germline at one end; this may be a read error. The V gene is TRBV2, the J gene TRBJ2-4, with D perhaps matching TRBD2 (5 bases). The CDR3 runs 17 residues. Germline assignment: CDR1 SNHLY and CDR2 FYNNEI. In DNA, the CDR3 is TGTGCCAGCAGTGAAGCGCGAGCGAGGGCGGGCAAAAACACTCAGTACTTC. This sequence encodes CASSEARARAGKNTQYF.

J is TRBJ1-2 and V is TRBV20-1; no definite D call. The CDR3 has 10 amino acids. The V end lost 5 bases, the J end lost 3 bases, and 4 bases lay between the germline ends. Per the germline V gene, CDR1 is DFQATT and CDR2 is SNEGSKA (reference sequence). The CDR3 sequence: CSALDYGYTF. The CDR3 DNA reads TGCAGTGCTCTTGACTATGGCTACACCTTC.

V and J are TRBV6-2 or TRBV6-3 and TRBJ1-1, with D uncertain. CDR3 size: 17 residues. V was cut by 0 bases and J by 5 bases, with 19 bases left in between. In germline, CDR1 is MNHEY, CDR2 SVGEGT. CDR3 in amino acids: CASSYSSIGIGGTEAFF. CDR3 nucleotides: TGTGCCAGCAGTTACTCGAGTATAGGGATTGGAGGGACTGAAGCTTTCTTT.

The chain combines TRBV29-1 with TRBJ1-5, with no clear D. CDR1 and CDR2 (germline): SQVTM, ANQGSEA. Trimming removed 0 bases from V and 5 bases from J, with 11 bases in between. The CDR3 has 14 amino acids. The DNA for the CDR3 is TGCAGCGTTGAAGATGCAGGATTATATCAGCCCCAGCATTTT. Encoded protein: CSVEDAGLYQPQHF.

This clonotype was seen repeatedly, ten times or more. CDR3 sequence (DNA): TGTGCCAGCAGCTTGGCGCGGGACAGGGGTGACGGCTACACCTTC. Translation: CASSLARDRGDGYTF. The chain recombines TRBV7-9 with TRBJ1-2; 10 bases agree with TRBD1. In germline, CDR1 is SEHNR, CDR2 FQNEAQ (reference sequence). Trimming took 3 bases from V and 8 from J; bases not matched to a gene: 9. The CDR3 extends over 15 amino acids.

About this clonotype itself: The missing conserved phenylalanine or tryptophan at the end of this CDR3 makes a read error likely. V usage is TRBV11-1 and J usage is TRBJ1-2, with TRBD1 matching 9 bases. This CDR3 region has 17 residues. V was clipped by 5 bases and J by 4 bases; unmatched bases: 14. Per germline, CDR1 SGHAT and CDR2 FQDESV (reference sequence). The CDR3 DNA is TGTGCCAGCAGCCGAGGACAGGGGCGAGGTCGGACCTATGGCTACACCTCC. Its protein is CASSRGQGRGRTYGYTS.

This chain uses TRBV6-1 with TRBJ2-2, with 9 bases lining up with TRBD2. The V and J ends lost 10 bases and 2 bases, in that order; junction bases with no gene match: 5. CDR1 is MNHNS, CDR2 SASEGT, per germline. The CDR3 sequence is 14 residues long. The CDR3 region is CATQREVNTGELFF. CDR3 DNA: TGTGCCACCCAGCGGGAGGTCAACACCGGGGAGCTGTTTTTT.

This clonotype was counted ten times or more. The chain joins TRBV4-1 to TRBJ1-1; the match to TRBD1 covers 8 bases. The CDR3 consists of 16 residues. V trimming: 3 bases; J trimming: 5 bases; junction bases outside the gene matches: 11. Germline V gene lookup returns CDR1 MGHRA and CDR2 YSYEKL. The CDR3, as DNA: TGCGCCAGCAGCCAGCGGGGCAGGGGGCAGGATACTGAAGCTTTCTTT. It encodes CASSQRGRGQDTEAFF.

The CDR3 DNA follows: TGTGCCAGCAGTTTAGTGGCAGGGAGGCACACCGGGGAGCTGTTTTTT. Amino acids: CASSLVAGRHTGELFF. The chain couples TRBV12-3 or TRBV12-4 to TRBJ2-2, with TRBD2 as a possible D gene (6 bases). The CDR3 is 16 residues long. The V gene lost 1 base and the J gene lost 3 bases, with 12 bases spanning the gap.

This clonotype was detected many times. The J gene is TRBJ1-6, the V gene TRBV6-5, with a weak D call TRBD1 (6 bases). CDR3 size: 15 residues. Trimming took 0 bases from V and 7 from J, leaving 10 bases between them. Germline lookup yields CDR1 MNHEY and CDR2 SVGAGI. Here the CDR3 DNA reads TGTGCCAGCAGTTACTCGAGGACAGCAAATTCACCCCTCCACTTT. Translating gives CASSYSRTANSPLHF.

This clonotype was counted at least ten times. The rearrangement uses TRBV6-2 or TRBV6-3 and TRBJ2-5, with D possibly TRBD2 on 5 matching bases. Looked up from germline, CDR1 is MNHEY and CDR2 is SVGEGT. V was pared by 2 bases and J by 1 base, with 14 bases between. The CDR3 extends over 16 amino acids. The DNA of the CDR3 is TGTGCCAGCAGTTACAGCGGCAGTGGACGCCAAGAGACCCAGTACTTC. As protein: CASSYSGSGRQETQYF.

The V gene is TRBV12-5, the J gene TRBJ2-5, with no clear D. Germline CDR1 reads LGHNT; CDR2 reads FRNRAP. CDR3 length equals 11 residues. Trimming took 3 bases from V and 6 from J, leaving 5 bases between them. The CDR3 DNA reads TGTGCTAGTGGTTTATTAAAGACCCAGTACTTC. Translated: CASGLLKTQYF.

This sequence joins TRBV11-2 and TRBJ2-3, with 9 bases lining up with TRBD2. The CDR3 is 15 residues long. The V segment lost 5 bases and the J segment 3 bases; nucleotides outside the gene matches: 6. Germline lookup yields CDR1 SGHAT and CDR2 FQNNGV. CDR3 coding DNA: TGTGCCAGCAGCCAAAGGACTAGCGAGACAGATACGCAGTATTTT. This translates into CASSQRTSETDTQYF.

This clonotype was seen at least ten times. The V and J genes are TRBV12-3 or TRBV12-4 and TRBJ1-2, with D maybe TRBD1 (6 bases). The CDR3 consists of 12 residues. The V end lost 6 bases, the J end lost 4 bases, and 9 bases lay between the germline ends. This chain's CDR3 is CASRVDSYGYTF. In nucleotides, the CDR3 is TGTGCCAGCAGGGTGGACAGCTATGGCTACACCTTC.

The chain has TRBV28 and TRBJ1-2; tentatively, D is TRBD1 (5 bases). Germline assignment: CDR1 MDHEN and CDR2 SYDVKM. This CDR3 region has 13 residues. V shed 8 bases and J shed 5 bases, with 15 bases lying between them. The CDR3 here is CASLNNRNYGYTF. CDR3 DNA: TGTGCCAGCCTTAACAACAGGAATTATGGCTACACCTTC.

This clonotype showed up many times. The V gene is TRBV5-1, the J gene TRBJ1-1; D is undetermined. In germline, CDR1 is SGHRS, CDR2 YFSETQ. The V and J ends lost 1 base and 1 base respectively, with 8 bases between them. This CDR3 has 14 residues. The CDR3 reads CASSLLSGNTEAFF. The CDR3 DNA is TGCGCCAGCAGCTTGTTATCCGGGAACACTGAAGCTTTCTTT.

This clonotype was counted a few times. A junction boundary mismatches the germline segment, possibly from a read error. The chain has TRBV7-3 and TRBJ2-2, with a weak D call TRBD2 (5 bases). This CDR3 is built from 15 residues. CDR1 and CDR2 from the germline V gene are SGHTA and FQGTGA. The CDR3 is CVSSPTPGNTGELFF. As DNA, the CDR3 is TGTGTCAGCAGCCCCACCCCGGGAAACACCGGGGAGCTGTTTTTT.